The T cell receptor beta chain described here comes from a study of control samples from healthy donors and cancer patients. V lost 0 bases to trimming and J lost 3 bases, with 12 bases between them. The germline V gene has CDR1 LGHNA and CDR2 YSLEER. There are 16 residues in the CDR3. Using immunoSEQ multiplex PCR, the repertoire was profiled, and TCRdb retains in-frame clones only, with some absent. Of 100,000 to 120,000 clones listed, around four fifths are singletons. This rearrangement joins TRBV4-3 to TRBJ1-5; tentatively, D is TRBD1 (6 bases). This TCR was recovered from a man between 18 and 35 years old in good health. The sample consisted of blood. The CDR3 DNA reads as TGCGCCAGCAGCCAAGATTTTGGACAGATCAATCAGCCCCAGCATTTT. It is translated as CASSQDFGQINQPQHF.